This T cell receptor (beta chain) was found in a study of CD8+ T cells in alopecia areata. Across the study: The study gave tofacitinib for 6 to 18 months, then 6 months off drug. Scoring of severity for treated patients was based on percentage of affected scalp area. Study outcomes and limitations: Tofacitinib yielded significantly lower scalp clonality and fewer expanded CD8+ clones among the top 100.

The CDR3 has 15 residues. The germline CDR1 and CDR2 sequences are SGHKS and YYEKEE (reference sequence). V lost 0 bases, J lost 0 bases, and 10 bases lay in between. Note on this clone: Antigen unknown.

Indicated treatment: oral pan-JAK inhibitor, 5-10 mg twice daily. Alopecia areata patients had lesional scalp punch biopsies and peripheral blood taken from them. Following RNA extraction, reverse transcription yielded cDNA that acted as the sequencing template. Here immunoSEQ multiplex PCR was the method, and the copy in TCRdb shows in-frame clones only, minus some. The sample records 130,000 to 150,000 clones, roughly 82% being singletons. This TCR came from a human donor with alopecia areata. V and J are TRBV5-5 and TRBJ2-7; D remains unclear. The specimen was CD8+ T cells sorted from blood, collected at week 4, from a patient treated with tofacitinib. CDR3 bases: TGTGCCAGCAGCTTGGGTCGGCTGAGCTCCTACGAGCAGTACTTC. As protein: CASSLGRLSSYEQYF.